These T cell receptor beta chains were read from a single sample in a study of OX40 agonist ivuxolimab in advanced cancers. The data were produced by immunoSEQ multiplex PCR, yet TCRdb's version contains in-frame clones alone and is incomplete. The repertoire holds more than 50,000 clones, almost 95% seen once, with roughly 19% in the top ten. The sequencing here drew on CD4+ or CD8+ T cells sorted from blood, taken in a trial of the OX40 agonist ivuxolimab. The receptors stem from an adult with an advanced solid tumor such as melanoma, head and neck, liver or kidney cancer. Each CDR3 is given with its conserved first and last residue. The D gene is left open where the match is weak. Expanded clones are given a class, and other clones once, few, many or no size at all.

.,TRBJ2-7,TRBV29-1,.,TGCAGCGCAATCCGACCAGACCTGGACGAGCAGTACTTC,CSAIRPDLDEQYF
.,TRBJ2-7,TRBV5-4,TRBD2,TGTGCCAGCAGCTTGGCCGGCGGGAGTCCCCACGAGCAGTACTTC,CASSLAGGSPHEQYF
.,TRBJ1-3,TRBV7-8,.,TGTGCCAGCAGCCGGGGTGGGGGTATTGTCTCTGGAAACACCATATATTTT,CASSRGGGIVSGNTIYF
.,TRBJ2-7,TRBV5-1,.,TGCGCCAGCAGCGTAGCACTGGAGACCGAGCAGTACTTC,CASSVALETEQYF
.,TRBJ1-2,TRBV5-4,.,TGTGCCAGCTCAAGATGGGGGGCACCCAGCTATGGCTACACCTTC,CASSRWGAPSYGYTF
.,TRBJ2-7,TRBV27,.,TGTGCCAGCTCCCCAGGGTACTCCTACGAGCAGTACTTC,CASSPGYSYEQYF
once,TRBJ1-1,TRBV19,.,TGTGCCAGCGCAAAGGGGGGTGAAGCTTTCTTT,CASAKGGEAFF
.,TRBJ2-7,TRBV25-1,TRBD2,TGTGCCAGCAGCGGGGACTACTCGCAGTACTTC,CASSGDYSQYF
.,TRBJ2-7,TRBV6-1,.,TGTGCCAGCAGTGAGGGTGTCGGGACCCTATACGAGCAGTACTTC,CASSEGVGTLYEQYF
once,TRBJ2-7,TRBV5-6,.,TGTGCCAGCAGCTTGACAGTTTCCCACGAGCAGTACTTC,CASSLTVSHEQYF
.,TRBJ2-2,TRBV5-8,TRBD2,TGTGCCAGCAGCTTAGCGGGAGCTGGCGGGGAGCTGTTTTTT,CASSLAGAGGELFF
.,TRBJ2-3,TRBV6-5,TRBD2,TGTGCCAGCAGCGCTGGACTAGCGGGATACGATGCGCAGTATTTT,CASSAGLAGYDAQYF
.,TRBJ2-3,TRBV6-5,.,TGTGCCAGCAGTTACGATCTTAGCGGAAGCACAGATACGCAGTATTTT,CASSYDLSGSTDTQYF
.,TRBJ1-1,TRBV10-3,.,TGTGCCATCGGTTTAGGCAGGCCCAACACTGAAGCTTTCTTT,CAIGLGRPNTEAFF
.,TRBJ2-3,TRBV28,TRBD1,TGTGCCAGCAGACTAACGACAGGGGGTAGCACAGATACGCAGTATTTT,CASRLTTGGSTDTQYF
.,TRBJ2-5,TRBV11-2,.,TGTGCCAGCAGCTTAGCGGGGACCCAAGAGACCCAGTACTTC,CASSLAGTQETQYF
.,TRBJ2-5,TRBV5-1,.,TGCGCCAGCAGATCGCCGCCTGGGGAGACCCAGTACTTC,CASRSPPGETQYF
.,TRBJ2-7,TRBV7-9,TRBD1,TGTGCCAGCAGCTGGGGACAGGGGTCCTACGAGCAGTACTTC,CASSWGQGSYEQYF
.,TRBJ2-5,TRBV28,TRBD1,TGTGCCAGCAGTTCGAATGGACAGGAGTACCAAGAGACCCAGTACTTC,CASSSNGQEYQETQYF
.,TRBJ1-1,TRBV10-2,.,TGCGCCAGCAGTGAGTCAAGGTGGACTGAAGCTTTCTTT,CASSESRWTEAFF
.,TRBJ2-1,TRBV5-1,TRBD2,TGCGCCAGCAGCTTTCCAACGACTAGCGGTAACAATGAGCAGTTCTTC,CASSFPTTSGNNEQFF
.,TRBJ1-4,TRBV27,.,TGTGCCAGCAGTCTCGGGACCCGGGCTCAACTGTTTTTT,CASSLGTRAQLFF
.,TRBJ2-5,TRBV28,.,TGTGCCAGCAGTCATAGGGCCGGAAAGTACCAAGAGACCCAGTACTTC,CASSHRAGKYQETQYF
.,TRBJ1-5,TRBV6-7,.,TGTGCCAGCATCCAGAATAGCAATCAGCCCCAGCATTTT,CASIQNSNQPQHF
.,TRBJ1-2,TRBV19,.,TGTGCCAGTAACTATCCGGGGCAGGCGGGTGGCTACACCTTC,CASNYPGQAGGYTF
.,TRBJ2-7,TRBV9,.,TGTGCCAGCAGCGAGGACTCGTCCTACGAGCAGTACTTC,CASSEDSSYEQYF
.,TRBJ2-7,TRBV6-1,TRBD1,TGTGCCAGCGGAGTGGTGGACAGGGCACTGTACGAGCAGTACTTC,CASGVVDRALYEQYF
.,TRBJ2-5,TRBV9,TRBD2,TGTGCCAGCAGCACCCTCGGGGGGGCTGGGGAGACCCAGTACTTC,CASSTLGGAGETQYF
.,TRBJ2-2,TRBV7-3,TRBD2,TGTGCCAGCAGCTTAAGCGGGAGTACCGGGGAGCTGTTTTTT,CASSLSGSTGELFF
once,TRBJ2-7,TRBV29-1,TRBD2,TGCAGCGTTCGGGCTAGCGGGAGGGCTCTCTACGAGCAGTACTTC,CSVRASGRALYEQYF
.,TRBJ2-7,TRBV5-4,.,TGTGCCAGCTCCAGGAGCGGCAGCTCCTACGAGCAGTACTTC,CASSRSGSSYEQYF
.,TRBJ2-1,TRBV7-4,.,TGTGCCAGCAGCTTAGCGGCGGGGATACCCTACAATGAGCAGTTCTTC,CASSLAAGIPYNEQFF
.,TRBJ2-7,TRBV10-3,TRBD2,TGTGCCATCAGTGAGTCGGTGCTAGCGGGAGTGAACGAGCAGTACTTC,CAISESVLAGVNEQYF
.,TRBJ1-2,TRBV27,.,TGTGCCAGCAGTCTGACAGAAGACATAAACTATGGCTACACCTTC,CASSLTEDINYGYTF
.,TRBJ2-7,TRBV5-6,TRBD1,TGTGCCAGCAGCTTGGTTGGAGGCGGGACAGGGGGCGAGCAGTACTTC,CASSLVGGGTGGEQYF
once,TRBJ1-2,TRBV5-1,TRBD1,TGCGCCAGCAGCTCTGGACAGGGGGCGTATGGCTACACCTTC,CASSSGQGAYGYTF
once,TRBJ2-2,TRBV18,.,TGTGCCAGCTCACCGACGACTGGGTCGAACACCGGGGAGCTGTTTTTT,CASSPTTGSNTGELFF
.,TRBJ1-1,TRBV7-9,.,TGTGCCAGCAGCTTAGCGCCCAGGATGAACACTGAAGCTTTCTTT,CASSLAPRMNTEAFF
.,TRBJ2-1,TRBV11-3,.,TGTGCCAGCAGCCTGGGCAGTAATGAGCAGTTCTTC,CASSLGSNEQFF
.,TRBJ2-1,TRBV11-2,.,TGTGCCAGCAGCTATTCAGGCGACAAAAGCTACAATGAGCAGTTCTTC,CASSYSGDKSYNEQFF